These T cell receptor beta chains were read from a single sample in a study of molecular identifiers for immune sequencing clone quantification. MiXCR, applied by TCRdb to the PCR reads, yields one record per CDR3 protein. The repertoire holds approximately 320,000 distinct CDR3 sequences, with roughly a quarter as singletons. Sequenced input: naive CD8+ T cells from blood, with Jurkat cell RNA spiked in. The source of these receptors is a human donor in good health. Some libraries in this study had Jurkat cell RNA spiked in. The conserved cysteine and the conserved F or W are not part of the CDR3 here. Each record gives: clone size, V gene, J gene, D gene, CDR3 protein. The D gene is left open where the match is weak. A clone size is listed for some rows: how often the clone was seen (once, few, many), or a class if it is expanded.

>many|TRBV28|TRBJ2-7|TRBD1
ASRDRGSYEQY
>NA|TRBV11-1|TRBJ1-1|NA
ASSLVQDGSEAF
>few|TRBV6-2/TRBV6-3|TRBJ1-1|NA
ASTMNTEAF
>NA|TRBV20-1|TRBJ2-7|TRBD2
SARGTSGMNIYYEQY
>many|TRBV29-1|TRBJ2-3|NA
SVERAVTSTDTQY
>many|TRBV9|TRBJ1-2|TRBD1
ASSSRTGSNYGYT
>NA|TRBV7-9|TRBJ2-7|NA
ASSLAVGGSRSYEQY
>many|TRBV2|TRBJ1-1|NA
ASLRKNTEAF
>few|TRBV29-1|TRBJ2-3|TRBD1
SVPGQGTDTQY
>many|TRBV2|TRBJ2-3|TRBD2
ASRPTSGGMNTQY
>few|TRBV19|TRBJ2-3|TRBD2
ASSLGTSGGTDTQY
>NA|TRBV6-5|TRBJ2-5|NA
ASSPEPRDWRLQETQY
>many|TRBV4-3|TRBJ2-3|TRBD2
ASSQEGLAGSPTDTQY
>NA|TRBV5-4|TRBJ2-2|NA
ASSLGKELF
>many|TRBV4-1|TRBJ1-1|TRBD1
ASRPETGSFMNTEAF
>few|TRBV14|TRBJ1-1|NA
ASSQVGWYRLNTEAF
>few|TRBV5-4|TRBJ1-2|TRBD1
ASSGMTGDFYGYT
>NA|TRBV4-3|TRBJ2-7|NA
ASSQDRGLIYEQY
>many|TRBV5-6|TRBJ2-3|NA
ASSPSLDRTDTQY
>NA|TRBV19|TRBJ2-1|NA
ASTPDPRGNEQF
>many|TRBV7-7|TRBJ2-3|NA
ASSLGPATDTQY
>NA|TRBV20-1|TRBJ1-5|NA
SARTSLNSNQPQH
>many|TRBV20-1|TRBJ2-7|TRBD2
SAREGLAASYEQY
>few|TRBV7-9|TRBJ2-7|NA
ASSNQRTAGEQY
>few|TRBV6-4|TRBJ1-6|NA
ASSEGPLSSPLH
>many|TRBV7-9|TRBJ2-3|NA
ASSHQEGQVVFLFTDTQY
>many|TRBV28|TRBJ2-1|TRBD2
ASRTSGNEQF
>many|TRBV4-3|TRBJ2-3|NA
ASSQDSGDTQY
>many|TRBV27|TRBJ2-3|TRBD1
ASRPTGGPFTDTQY
>NA|TRBV19|TRBJ2-7|TRBD1
ASSEEGQGIIYEQY
>NA|TRBV6-1|TRBJ2-1|NA
ASMGYNEQF
>many|TRBV10-3|TRBJ2-5|NA
AISEKGTQY
>many|TRBV28|TRBJ2-7|NA
ASSSSLRAYEQY
>NA|TRBV4-3|TRBJ2-7|NA
ASSQGRGGPRAEQY
>few|TRBV27|TRBJ1-1|NA
ASSPGVSAEAF
>many|TRBV7-2|TRBJ2-3|NA
ASSLRVGGYLDTQY
>NA|TRBV7-9|TRBJ1-2|NA
ASIHPHSTGRDYGYT
>NA|TRBV7-9|TRBJ1-4|NA
ASSGVTWEKLF
>NA|TRBV20-1|TRBJ1-5|NA
SALPGGGENSNQPQH
>NA|TRBV4-3|TRBJ2-7|TRBD2
ASSQTLSGRGYEQY
>NA|TRBV14|TRBJ2-5|NA
ASSQVYSPETQY
>many|TRBV12-3/TRBV12-4|TRBJ1-4|NA
ASSLVGLEKLF
>NA|TRBV7-2|TRBJ2-3|TRBD2
ASSLGAGGPGGTQY
>many|TRBV24-1|TRBJ1-5|NA
ATSAGSGQPQH
>NA|TRBV7-9|TRBJ2-3|NA
ASSLPSLGVDTQY
>many|TRBV7-9|TRBJ2-5|NA
ASSSSGIELETQY
>few|TRBV3-1|TRBJ2-7|TRBD1
ASSHPGQGAHEQY
>few|TRBV7-6|TRBJ2-3|TRBD1
ASSAQPPWDRVETSTQY
>many|TRBV5-1|TRBJ2-3|NA
ASSLAFFLPADTQY
>NA|TRBV7-9|TRBJ2-3|NA
ASSLRDTPYPQY
>NA|TRBV28|TRBJ2-7|TRBD2
ASSPIGGGGTYEQY
>few|TRBV12-3/TRBV12-4|TRBJ1-1|TRBD1
ASSSGTGVVEAF
>NA|TRBV4-2|TRBJ2-1|TRBD2
ASSLDLAGNYNEQF
>NA|TRBV20-1|TRBJ1-4|TRBD1
SARGQGECEKLF
>NA|TRBV27|TRBJ2-7|NA
ASGHHGRGQY
>many|TRBV5-1|TRBJ2-7|NA
ASSRTPGKSTFHEQY
>NA|TRBV12-3/TRBV12-4|TRBJ2-7|TRBD2
ASMGPRLAGVRGIEQY
>few|TRBV6-2/TRBV6-3|TRBJ2-4|TRBD1
ASSLRTGVAKNIQY
>many|TRBV7-9|TRBJ1-1|NA
ASSSREMNTEAF